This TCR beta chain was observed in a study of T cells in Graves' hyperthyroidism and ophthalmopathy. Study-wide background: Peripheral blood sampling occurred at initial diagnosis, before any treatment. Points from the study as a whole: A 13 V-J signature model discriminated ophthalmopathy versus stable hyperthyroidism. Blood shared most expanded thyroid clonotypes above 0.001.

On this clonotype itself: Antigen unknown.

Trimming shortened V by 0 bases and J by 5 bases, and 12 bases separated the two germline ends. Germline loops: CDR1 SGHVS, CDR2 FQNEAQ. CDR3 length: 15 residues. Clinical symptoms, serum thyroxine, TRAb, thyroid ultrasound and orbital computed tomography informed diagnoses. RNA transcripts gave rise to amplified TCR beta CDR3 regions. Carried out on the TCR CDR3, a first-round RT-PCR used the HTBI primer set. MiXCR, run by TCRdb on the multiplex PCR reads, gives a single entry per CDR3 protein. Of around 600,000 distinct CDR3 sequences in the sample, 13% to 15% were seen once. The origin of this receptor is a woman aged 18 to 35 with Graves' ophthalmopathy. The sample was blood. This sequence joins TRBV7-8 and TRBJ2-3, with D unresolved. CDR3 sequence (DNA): TGTGCCAGCAGCTTAGCGGTCCAGGTGAAAGATACGCAGTATTTT. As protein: CASSLAVQVKDTQYF.